Shown below are 13 T cell receptor beta chains from a single sample sequenced in a study of T cell repertoires in cytomegalovirus infection (dated by TCRdb to about 2019). Sequenced using an Illumina HiSeq 1500. TCRdb reprocessed the public reads (quality trimming at Q25 with fastp, clone calling with MiXCR) and kept in-frame beta chains. CDR3 protein sequences are deduplicated, and each keeps its most common genes and DNA. Recorded for this sample are fewer than 550,000 distinct CDR3 sequences; 26% of them occurred a single time. In total, the top ten clones hold roughly 13% of the sample. Sample: PBMCs. The receptors originated from a human donor in good health (CMV status not recorded). Some clones in this sample may be carry-over from other donors' samples.

The V call is TRBV6-5, the J call TRBJ1-4, with TRBD1 as a possible D gene (5 bases). CDR1 is MNHEY, CDR2 SVGAGI, per germline. V was pared by 6 bases and J by 5 bases, with 22 bases between. This CDR3 has 17 residues. The CDR3 here is CASSRSNLRGDNEKLFF. The CDR3 DNA follows: TGTGCCAGCAGCCGTTCAAACCTCAGAGGGGACAATGAAAAACTGTTTTTT.

This chain links TRBV24-1 with TRBJ2-1; a possible D gene is TRBD2 (6 bases). The CDR3 sequence is 15 residues long. Trimming shortened V by 1 base and J by 8 bases, and 14 bases separated the two germline ends. CDR1 and CDR2 from the germline V gene are KGHDR and SFDVKD. Here the CDR3 reads CATSDLSSRGDEQFF. DNA for the CDR3: TGTGCCACCAGTGATTTATCGTCGCGCGGGGATGAGCAGTTCTTC.

This clonotype was observed a handful of times. V is TRBV11-2 and J is TRBJ2-3; D perhaps matches TRBD1 (5 bases). The germline V gene encodes CDR1 SGHAT and CDR2 FQNNGV. CDR3 length: 16 residues. The V gene lost 1 base and the J gene lost 1 base, with 12 bases spanning the gap. CDR3 region: CASSLVRGRGTDTQYF. The CDR3 nucleotides are TGTGCCAGCAGCTTAGTTAGGGGTCGTGGCACAGATACGCAGTATTTT.

The chain is built from TRBV4-1 and TRBJ1-2; D is perhaps TRBD1 (5 bases). The CDR3 is made up of 15 amino acids. Looked up from germline, CDR1 is MGHRA and CDR2 is YSYEKL. Between the trimmed V and J ends, which lost 2 bases and 2 bases, there was a span of 12 bases. This chain's CDR3 is CASSQIGAVNYGYTF. The CDR3 nucleotides read TGCGCCAGCAGCCAAATAGGGGCAGTAAACTATGGCTACACCTTC.

This chain links TRBV19 with TRBJ2-2; the D is unclear. Trimming cost V 5 bases and J 2 bases, with 15 bases left between them. CDR1 is LNHDA, CDR2 SQIVND, per germline (reference sequence). The CDR3 consists of 16 residues. This chain's CDR3 is CASSLGFPTNTGELFF. The DNA for the CDR3 is TGTGCCAGTAGTTTGGGCTTCCCTACAAACACCGGGGAGCTGTTTTTT.

This clonotype was found a few times. The chain joins TRBV7-6 to TRBJ2-6; D not resolved. The ends were cut back, 5 bases at V and 5 bases at J, with 7 bases in the middle. CDR3 length: 13 residues. Germline V gives CDR1 SGHVS, CDR2 FNYEAQ. The CDR3 is CASSLTRANVLTF. The CDR3 coding sequence is TGTGCCAGCAGCCTTACTAGGGCCAACGTCCTGACTTTC.

This clonotype has just a few counts. The chain uses TRBV7-3 and TRBJ2-1, with D perhaps given as TRBD1 or TRBD2 (6 bases each). Germline V CDR1 and CDR2: SGHTA, FQGTGA. The CDR3 is 17 amino acids. V lost 5 bases and J 6 bases, leaving 23 bases between the germline ends. CDR3: CASSPNRAGRISNEQFF. The CDR3 DNA follows: TGTGCCAGCAGCCCCAACAGGGCGGGAAGGATTTCCAATGAGCAGTTCTTC.

CDR3 in DNA: TGTGCCACTATGAGACAGGGGGACAGTGCCACTGAAGCTTTCTTT. This translates into CATMRQGDSATEAFF. The V call is TRBV10-3, the J call TRBJ1-1; 9 bases align to TRBD1. Germline CDR1 is ENHRY and CDR2 is SYGVKD. V gave up 10 bases and J gave up 4 bases; unmatched junction bases: 13. This CDR3 contains 15 residues.

The J gene is TRBJ2-7, the V gene TRBV28; D unresolved. Trimming pared 2 bases from V and 3 bases from J, leaving 11 bases between. Germline values: CDR1 MDHEN, CDR2 SYDVKM. The CDR3 spans 14 residues. The CDR3 bases are TGTGCCAGCAGTTTAGACGACCAGTACTACGAGCAGTACTTC. It codes for CASSLDDQYYEQYF.

This clonotype was counted between two and nine times. The chain links TRBV6-5 to TRBJ2-3; maybe TRBD2 (5 bases). The V gene lost 2 bases and the J gene lost 2 bases, with 11 bases spanning the gap. Germline CDR1 MNHEY, CDR2 SVGAGI. CDR3 length equals 15 residues. The CDR3 sequence: CASSYGGHNTDTQYF. In DNA form, the CDR3 reads TGTGCCAGCAGTTACGGCGGGCACAACACAGATACGCAGTATTTT.

This chain uses TRBV5-1 with TRBJ1-3; D is perhaps TRBD1 (5 bases). Germline CDR1 SGHRS, CDR2 YFSETQ. The V end was cut by 4 bases, the J end by 0 bases, with 11 bases between. There are 15 residues in the CDR3. The CDR3 bases are TGCGCCAGCAGCCCGGCCGGGGCCTCTGGAAACACCATATATTTT. Protein sequence: CASSPAGASGNTIYF.

The V and J genes are TRBV11-2 and TRBJ1-2, with D perhaps TRBD1 (6 bases). This CDR3 is built from 12 residues. Trimming removed 4 bases from V and 7 bases from J, with 10 bases in between. Looked up from germline, CDR1 is SGHAT and CDR2 is FQNNGV. The CDR3: CASSYGQSGYTF. CDR3 DNA: TGTGCCAGCAGCTACGGACAGTCTGGCTACACCTTC.

The V gene is TRBV5-5, the J gene TRBJ1-4, with D maybe TRBD1 (6 bases). CDR1 is SGHKS and CDR2 is YYEKEE in the germline V gene (reference sequence). The CDR3 totals 15 residues. Trimming left V 2 bases short and J 0 bases short, with 8 bases between. The CDR3 protein is CASSFSGATNEKLFF. In nucleotides, the CDR3 is TGTGCCAGCAGCTTTTCAGGGGCAACTAATGAAAAACTGTTTTTT.